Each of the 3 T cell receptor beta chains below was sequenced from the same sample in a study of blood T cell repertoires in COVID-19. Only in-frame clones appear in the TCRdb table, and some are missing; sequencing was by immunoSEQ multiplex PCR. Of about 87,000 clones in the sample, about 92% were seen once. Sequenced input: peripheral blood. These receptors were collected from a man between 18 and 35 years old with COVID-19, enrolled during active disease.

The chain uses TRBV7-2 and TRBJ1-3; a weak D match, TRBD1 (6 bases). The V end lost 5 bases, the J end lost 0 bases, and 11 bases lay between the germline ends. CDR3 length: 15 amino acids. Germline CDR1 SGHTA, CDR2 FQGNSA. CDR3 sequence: CASSRTAASGNTIYF. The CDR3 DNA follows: TGTGCCAGCAGCCGGACAGCCGCCTCTGGAAACACCATATATTTT.

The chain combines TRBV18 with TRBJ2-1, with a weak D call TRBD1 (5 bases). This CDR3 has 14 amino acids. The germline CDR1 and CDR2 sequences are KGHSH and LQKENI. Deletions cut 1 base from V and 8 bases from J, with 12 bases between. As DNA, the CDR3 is TGTGCCAGCTCACCACTGGGTGACAGCGATGAGCAGTTCTTC. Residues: CASSPLGDSDEQFF.

The CDR3, as DNA: TGTGCCAGCAGCCATGGAAGGGGTCGTACCGGGGAGCTGTTTTTT. This encodes CASSHGRGRTGELFF. The chain joins TRBV3-1 (or the pseudogene TRBV3-2) to TRBJ2-2; D might be TRBD1 (5 bases). Germline loops: CDR1 LGHDT, CDR2 YNNKEL (reference sequence). The V end was cut by 3 bases, the J end by 5 bases, with 13 bases between. This CDR3 comprises 15 residues.